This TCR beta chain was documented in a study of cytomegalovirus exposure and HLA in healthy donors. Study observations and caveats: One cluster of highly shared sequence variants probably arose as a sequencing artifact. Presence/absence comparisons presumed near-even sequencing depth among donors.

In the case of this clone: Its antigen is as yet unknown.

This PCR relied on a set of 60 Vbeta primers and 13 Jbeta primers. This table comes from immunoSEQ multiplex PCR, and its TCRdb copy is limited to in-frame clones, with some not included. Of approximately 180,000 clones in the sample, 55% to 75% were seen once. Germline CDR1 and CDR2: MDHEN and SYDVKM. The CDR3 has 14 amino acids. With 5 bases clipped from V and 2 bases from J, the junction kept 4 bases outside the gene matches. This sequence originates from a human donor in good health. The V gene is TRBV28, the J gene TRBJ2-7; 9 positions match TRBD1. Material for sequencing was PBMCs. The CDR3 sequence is CASSIRQGAYEQYF. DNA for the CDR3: TGTGCCAGCAGTATTCGACAGGGGGCCTACGAGCAGTACTTC.